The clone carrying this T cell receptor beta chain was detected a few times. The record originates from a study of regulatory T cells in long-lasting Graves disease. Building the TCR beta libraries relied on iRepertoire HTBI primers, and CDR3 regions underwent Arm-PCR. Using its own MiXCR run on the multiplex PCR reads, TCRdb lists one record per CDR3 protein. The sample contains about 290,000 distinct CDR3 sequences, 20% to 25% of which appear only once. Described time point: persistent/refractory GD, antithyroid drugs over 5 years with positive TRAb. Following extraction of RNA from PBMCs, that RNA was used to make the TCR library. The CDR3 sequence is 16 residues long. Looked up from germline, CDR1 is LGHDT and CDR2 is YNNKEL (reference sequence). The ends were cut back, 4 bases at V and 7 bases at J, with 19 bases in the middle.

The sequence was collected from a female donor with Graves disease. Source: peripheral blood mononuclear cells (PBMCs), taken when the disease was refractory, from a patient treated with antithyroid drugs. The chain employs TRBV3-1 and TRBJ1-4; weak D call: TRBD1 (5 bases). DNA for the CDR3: TGTGCCAGCAGCCCTACCCAGGGCGGGATGGGTGAAAAACTGTTTTTT. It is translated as CASSPTQGGMGEKLFF.